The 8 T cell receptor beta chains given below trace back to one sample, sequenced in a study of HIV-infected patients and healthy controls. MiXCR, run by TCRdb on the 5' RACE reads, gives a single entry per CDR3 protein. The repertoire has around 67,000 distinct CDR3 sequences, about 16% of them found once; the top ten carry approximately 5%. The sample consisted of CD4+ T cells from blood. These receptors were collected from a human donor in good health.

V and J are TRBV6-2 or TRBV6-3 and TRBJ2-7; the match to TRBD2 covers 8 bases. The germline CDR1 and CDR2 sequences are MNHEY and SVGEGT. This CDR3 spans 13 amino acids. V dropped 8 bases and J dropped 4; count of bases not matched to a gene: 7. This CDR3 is CASLGSGGYEQYF. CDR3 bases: TGTGCCAGCCTTGGAAGCGGGGGTTACGAGCAGTACTTC.

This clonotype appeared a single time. Here the CDR3 DNA reads TGTGCCAGTAGTATAGCCGGGAGCTCCTACGAGCAGTACTTC. Amino acids: CASSIAGSSYEQYF. The chain has TRBV19 and TRBJ2-7; weak D call: TRBD2 (6 bases). In germline, CDR1 is LNHDA, CDR2 SQIVND (reference sequence). The CDR3 loop spans 14 amino acids. V lost 1 base to trimming and J lost 0 bases, with 7 bases between them. Drawing the rest from reference TRBV19 and TRBJ2-7, the complete variable domain is DGGITQSPKYLFRKEGQNVTLSCEQNLNHDAMYWYRQDPGQGLRLIYYSQIVNDFQKGDIAEGYSVSREKKESFPLTVTSAQKNPTAFYLCASSIAGSSYEQYFGPGTRLTVT.

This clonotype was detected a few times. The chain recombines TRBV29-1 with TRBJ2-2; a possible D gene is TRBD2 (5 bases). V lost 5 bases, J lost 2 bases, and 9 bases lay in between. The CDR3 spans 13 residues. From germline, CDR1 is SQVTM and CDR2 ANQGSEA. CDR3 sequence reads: CSVSSGNTGELFF. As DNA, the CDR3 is TGCAGCGTTTCAAGCGGAAACACCGGGGAGCTGTTTTTT.

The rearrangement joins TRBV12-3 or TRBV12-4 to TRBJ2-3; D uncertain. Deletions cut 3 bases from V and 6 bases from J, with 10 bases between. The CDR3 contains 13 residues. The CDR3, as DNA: TGTGCCAGCAGTTTCCTTACGGCGGATACGCAGTATTTT. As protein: CASSFLTADTQYF.

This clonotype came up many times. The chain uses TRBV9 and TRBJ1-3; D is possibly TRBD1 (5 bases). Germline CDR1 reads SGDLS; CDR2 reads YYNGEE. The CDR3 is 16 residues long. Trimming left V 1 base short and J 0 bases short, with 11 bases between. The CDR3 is CASSVIGQNSGNTIYF. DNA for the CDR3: TGTGCCAGCAGCGTAATCGGACAAAACTCTGGAAACACCATATATTTT. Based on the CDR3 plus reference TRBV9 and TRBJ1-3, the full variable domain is DSGVTQTPKHLITATGQRVTLRCSPRSGDLSVYWYQQSLDQGLQFLIQYYNGEERAKGNILERFSAQQFPDLHSELNLSSLELGDSALYFCASSVIGQNSGNTIYFGEGSWLTVV.

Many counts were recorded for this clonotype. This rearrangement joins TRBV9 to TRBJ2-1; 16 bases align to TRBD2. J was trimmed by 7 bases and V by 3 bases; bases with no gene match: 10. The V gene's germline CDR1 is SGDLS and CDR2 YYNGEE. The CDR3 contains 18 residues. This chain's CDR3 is CASSGPGTSGRVKNEQFF. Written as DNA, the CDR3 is TGTGCCAGCAGCGGACCCGGGACTAGCGGGAGGGTCAAAAATGAGCAGTTCTTC.

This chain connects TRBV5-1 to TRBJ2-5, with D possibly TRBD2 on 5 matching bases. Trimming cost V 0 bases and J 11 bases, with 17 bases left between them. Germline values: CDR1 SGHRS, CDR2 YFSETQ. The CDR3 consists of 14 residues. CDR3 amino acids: CASSLAGLAPSQYF. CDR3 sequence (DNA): TGCGCCAGCAGCTTGGCTGGACTTGCCCCTTCGCAGTACTTC. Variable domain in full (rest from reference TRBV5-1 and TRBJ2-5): KAGVTQTPRYLIKTRGQQVTLSCSPISGHRSVSWYQQTPGQGLQFLFEYFSETQRNKGNFPGRFSGRQFSNSRSEMNVSTLELGDSALYLCASSLAGLAPSQYFGPGTRLLVL.

Here the CDR3 reads CASSGEYSSYEQYF. The CDR3 region has the DNA TGTGCCAGCAGTGGGGAGTACAGCTCCTACGAGCAGTACTTC. The gene calls are TRBV7-2 and TRBJ2-7, with D maybe TRBD2 (5 bases). Germline V gene lookup returns CDR1 SGHTA and CDR2 FQGNSA. Trimming stripped 6 bases from V and 0 bases from J, with 12 bases between. The CDR3 loop spans 14 amino acids.